A single T cell receptor beta chain is shown here with its context. What it binds is not known. The CDR3 runs 17 residues. Germline CDR1 is KGHSH and CDR2 is LQKENI. V was cut by 3 bases and J by 0 bases, with 17 bases left in between. Sampled while nominally healthy, donors likely had unrecorded immune exposures. These data come from a study of cytomegalovirus exposure and HLA in healthy donors. Study results and caveats: Several of the most significant clusters appeared linked to common viral pathogens, based on a later analysis. Earlier results showed most TCR beta V segments being productive about 87% or about 30% of the time.

Use of 60 Vbeta and 13 Jbeta primers characterized the PCR. The repertoire was sequenced with immunoSEQ multiplex PCR; TCRdb's copy has only in-frame clones and lacks some. In all, the sample yields 160,000 or so clones. The J gene is TRBJ1-1, the V gene TRBV18, with D perhaps TRBD1 (6 bases). The clonotype originates from a man aged 25 to 40 in good health and CMV-seronegative. The sample comprised PBMCs. The CDR3 DNA reads TGTGCCAGCTCACCTACTTTGGCAGGGGCCCTGAACACTGAAGCTTTCTTT. Encoded protein: CASSPTLAGALNTEAFF.